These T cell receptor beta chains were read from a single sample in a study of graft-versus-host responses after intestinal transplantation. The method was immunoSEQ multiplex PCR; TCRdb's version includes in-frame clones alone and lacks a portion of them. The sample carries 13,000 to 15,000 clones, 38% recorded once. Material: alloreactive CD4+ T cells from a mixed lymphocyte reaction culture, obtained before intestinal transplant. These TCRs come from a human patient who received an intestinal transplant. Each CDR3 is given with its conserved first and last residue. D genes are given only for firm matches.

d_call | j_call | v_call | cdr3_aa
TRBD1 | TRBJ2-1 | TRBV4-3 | CASSQDTGQGMYEQFF
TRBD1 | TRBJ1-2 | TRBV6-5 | CASSVTGTGGGYTF
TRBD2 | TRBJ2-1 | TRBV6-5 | CASSFRGGQYNEQFF
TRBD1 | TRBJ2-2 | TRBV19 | CASKGAPVTGELFF
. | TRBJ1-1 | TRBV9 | CASREIQGKNTEAFF
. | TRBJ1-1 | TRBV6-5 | CASKEQSFTEAFF
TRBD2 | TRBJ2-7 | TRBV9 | CASSVAGGFLYEQYF
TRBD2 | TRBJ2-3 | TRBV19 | CASSHTGGTLTDTQYF
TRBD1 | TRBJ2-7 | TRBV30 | CAWSGHTGTAYEQYF
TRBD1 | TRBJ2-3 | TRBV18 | CASSPPVGQGTDTQYF
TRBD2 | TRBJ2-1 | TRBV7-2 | CASSFASGGVYNEQFF
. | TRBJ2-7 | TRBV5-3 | CARSLVTDRTYEQYF
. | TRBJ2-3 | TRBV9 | CASSPRTGTSTDTQYF
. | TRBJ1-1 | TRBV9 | CASSPQMNTEAFF
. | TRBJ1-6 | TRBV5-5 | CASSVGWRGDSPLHF
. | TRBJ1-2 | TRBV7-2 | CASSLNRDYGYTF
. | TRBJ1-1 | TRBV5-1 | CASSLAFRVSMNTEAFF
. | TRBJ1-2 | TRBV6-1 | CASSESLGAYGYTF
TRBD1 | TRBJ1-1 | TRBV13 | CASSLRSRDRPNTEAFF
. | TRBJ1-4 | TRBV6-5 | CASSSGLSGGEKLFF
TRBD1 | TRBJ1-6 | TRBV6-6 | CASRLTGGGPPLHF
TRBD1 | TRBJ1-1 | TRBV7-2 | CASSLLVGPGQGKIFF
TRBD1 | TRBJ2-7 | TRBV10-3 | CAISGTGNEQYF
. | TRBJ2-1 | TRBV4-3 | CASSQEGGDNEQFF
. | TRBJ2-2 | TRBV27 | CASSLGTLNTGELFF
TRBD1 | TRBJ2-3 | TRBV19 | CASSPTGLTDTQYF
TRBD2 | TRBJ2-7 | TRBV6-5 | CASSSLAGGSYEQYF
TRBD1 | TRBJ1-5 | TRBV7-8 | CASSYQGDQPQHF
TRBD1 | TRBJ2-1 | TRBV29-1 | CSVQGAREQFF
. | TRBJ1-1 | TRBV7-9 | CASSLGALWTLNTEAFF
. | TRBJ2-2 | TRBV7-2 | CASSLWSANTGELFF
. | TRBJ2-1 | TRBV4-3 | CASSHRDTYNEQFF